This T cell receptor (beta chain) was documented in a study of T cells in localized non-small cell lung cancer. The table came from immunoSEQ multiplex PCR; TCRdb's copy has only in-frame clones and leaves some out. Of 40,000 or so clones in the sample, around 85% were seen once. The CDR3 is 14 residues long. The V and J ends lost 5 bases and 1 base respectively, with 10 bases between them. CDR1 MNHNS and CDR2 SASEGT come from the germline V gene. Material: peripheral blood, obtained before any cancer treatment. The receptor's source is a man aged 35-75 years with stage I lung adenocarcinoma. J is TRBJ2-3 and V is TRBV6-1, with a possible D match to TRBD2 (5 bases). The DNA of the CDR3 is TGTGCCAGCAGTACCCGGGGAGGCACAGATACGCAGTATTTT. The encoded protein is CASSTRGGTDTQYF.